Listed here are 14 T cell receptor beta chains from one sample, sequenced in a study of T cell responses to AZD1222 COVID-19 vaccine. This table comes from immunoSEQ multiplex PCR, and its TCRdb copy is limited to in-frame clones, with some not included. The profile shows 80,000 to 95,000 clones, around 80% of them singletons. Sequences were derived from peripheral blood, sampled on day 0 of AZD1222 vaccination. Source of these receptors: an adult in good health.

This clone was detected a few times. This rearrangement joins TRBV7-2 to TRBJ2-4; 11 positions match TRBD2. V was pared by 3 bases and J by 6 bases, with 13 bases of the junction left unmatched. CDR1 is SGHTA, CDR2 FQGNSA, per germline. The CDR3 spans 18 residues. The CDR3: CASSFILAGGDFGNIQYF. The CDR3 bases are TGTGCCAGCAGCTTTATTTTAGCGGGAGGGGATTTCGGAAACATTCAGTACTTC. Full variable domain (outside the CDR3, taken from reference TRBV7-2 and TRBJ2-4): GAGVSQSPSNKVTEKGKDVELRCDPISGHTALYWYRQSLGQGLEFLIYFQGNSAPDKSGLPSDRFSAERTGGSVSTLTIQRTQQEDSAVYLCASSFILAGGDFGNIQYFGAGTRLSVL.

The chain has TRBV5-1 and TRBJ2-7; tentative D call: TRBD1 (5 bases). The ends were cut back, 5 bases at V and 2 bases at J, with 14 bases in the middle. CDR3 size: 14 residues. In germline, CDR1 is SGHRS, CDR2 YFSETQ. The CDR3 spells CASRPGQEAYEQYF. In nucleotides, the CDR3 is TGCGCCAGCAGACCTGGACAAGAGGCCTACGAGCAGTACTTC.

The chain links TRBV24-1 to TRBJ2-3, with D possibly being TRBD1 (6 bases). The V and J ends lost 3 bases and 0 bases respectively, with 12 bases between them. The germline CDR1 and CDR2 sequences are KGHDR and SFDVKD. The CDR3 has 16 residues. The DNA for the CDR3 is TGTGCCACCAGTGATCCGGACAGCCCTAGCACAGATACGCAGTATTTT. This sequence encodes CATSDPDSPSTDTQYF.

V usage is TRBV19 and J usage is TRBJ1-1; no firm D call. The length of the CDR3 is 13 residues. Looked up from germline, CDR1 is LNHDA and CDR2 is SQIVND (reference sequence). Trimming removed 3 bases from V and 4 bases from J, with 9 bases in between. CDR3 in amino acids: CASSIGQSTEAFF. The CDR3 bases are TGTGCCAGTAGTATTGGCCAGAGCACTGAAGCTTTCTTT.

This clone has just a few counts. CDR3 residues: CASRQGLGRNTIYF. CDR3 bases: TGCGCCAGCAGACAAGGGCTAGGGCGAAACACCATATATTTT. The chain has TRBV5-1 and TRBJ1-3; D uncertain. The CDR3 runs 14 residues. The V gene lost 5 bases and the J gene lost 5 bases, with 14 bases spanning the gap. From germline, CDR1 is SGHRS and CDR2 YFSETQ.

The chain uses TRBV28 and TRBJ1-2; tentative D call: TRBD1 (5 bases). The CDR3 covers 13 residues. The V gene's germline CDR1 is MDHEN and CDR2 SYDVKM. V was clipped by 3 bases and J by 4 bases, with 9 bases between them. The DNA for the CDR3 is TGTGCCAGCAGTTTGAGGGGTGGCTATGGCTACACCTTC. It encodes CASSLRGGYGYTF.

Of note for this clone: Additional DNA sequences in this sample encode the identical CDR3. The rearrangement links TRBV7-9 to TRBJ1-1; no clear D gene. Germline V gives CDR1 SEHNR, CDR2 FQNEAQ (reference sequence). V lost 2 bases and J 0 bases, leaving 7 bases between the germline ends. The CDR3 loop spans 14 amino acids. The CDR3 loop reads CASSLSGLNTEAFF. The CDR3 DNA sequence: TGTGCCAGCAGCTTAAGTGGTTTGAACACTGAAGCTTTCTTT.

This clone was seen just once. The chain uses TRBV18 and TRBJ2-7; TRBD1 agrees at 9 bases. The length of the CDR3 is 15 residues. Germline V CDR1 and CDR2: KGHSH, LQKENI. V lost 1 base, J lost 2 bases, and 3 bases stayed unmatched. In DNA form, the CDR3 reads TGTGCCAGCTCACCACGAGGACAGGGGACCTACGAGCAGTACTTC. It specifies CASSPRGQGTYEQYF.

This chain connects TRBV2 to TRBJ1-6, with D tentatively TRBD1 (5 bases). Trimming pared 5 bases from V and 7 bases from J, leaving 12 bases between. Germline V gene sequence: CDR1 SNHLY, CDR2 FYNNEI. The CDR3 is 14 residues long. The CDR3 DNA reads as TGTGCCAGCAGTCGTCAGGGTTTGAATTCACCCCTCCACTTT. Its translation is CASSRQGLNSPLHF.

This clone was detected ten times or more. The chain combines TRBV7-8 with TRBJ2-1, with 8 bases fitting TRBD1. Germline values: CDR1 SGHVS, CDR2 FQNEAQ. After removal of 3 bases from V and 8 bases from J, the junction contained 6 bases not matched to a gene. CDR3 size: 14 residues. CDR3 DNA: TGTGCCAGCAGCTTGGGCAGGGGGCTCGATGAGCAGTTCTTC. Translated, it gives CASSLGRGLDEQFF.

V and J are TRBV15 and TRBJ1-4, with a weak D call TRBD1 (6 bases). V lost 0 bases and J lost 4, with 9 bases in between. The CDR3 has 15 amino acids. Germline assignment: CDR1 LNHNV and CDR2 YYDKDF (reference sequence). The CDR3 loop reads CATSRDRGFNEKLFF. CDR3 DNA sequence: TGTGCCACCAGCAGAGACAGGGGATTTAATGAAAAACTGTTTTTT.

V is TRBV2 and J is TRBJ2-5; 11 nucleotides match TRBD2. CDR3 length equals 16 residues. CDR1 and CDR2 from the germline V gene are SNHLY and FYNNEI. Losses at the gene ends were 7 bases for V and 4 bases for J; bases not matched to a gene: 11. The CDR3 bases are TGTGCCAGCAAAGTGGGCACTAGCGGGAGAGTAGAGACCCAGTACTTC. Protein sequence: CASKVGTSGRVETQYF.

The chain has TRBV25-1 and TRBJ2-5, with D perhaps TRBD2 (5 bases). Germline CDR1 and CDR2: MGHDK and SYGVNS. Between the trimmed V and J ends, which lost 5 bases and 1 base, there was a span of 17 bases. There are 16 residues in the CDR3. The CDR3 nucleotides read TGTGCCAGCAGTTACCTAGACACGGGATTCCAAGAGACCCAGTACTTC. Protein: CASSYLDTGFQETQYF.

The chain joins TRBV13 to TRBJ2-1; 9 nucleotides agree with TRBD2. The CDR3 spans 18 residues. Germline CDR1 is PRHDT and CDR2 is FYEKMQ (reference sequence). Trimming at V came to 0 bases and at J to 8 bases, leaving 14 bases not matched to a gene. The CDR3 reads CASSLGSRGVGLADEQFF. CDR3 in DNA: TGTGCCAGCAGCTTAGGGAGCAGGGGTGTGGGACTAGCTGATGAGCAGTTCTTC. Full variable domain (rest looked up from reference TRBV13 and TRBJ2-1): AAGVIQSPRHLIKEKRETATLKCYPIPRHDTVYWYQQGPGQDPQFLISFYEKMQSDKGSIPDRFSAQQFSDYHSELNMSSLELGDSALYFCASSLGSRGVGLADEQFFGPGTRLTVL.